The rows below give T cell receptor beta chains drawn from one sample of a study of T cell repertoires in cytomegalovirus infection. No antigen has been identified for these receptors. MiXCR, run by TCRdb on the reads, gives a single entry per CDR3 protein. The sample has 750,000 to 900,000 distinct CDR3 sequences; about 27% are singletons. The sequencing here drew on cultured CD8+ T cells from PBMCs, taken from culture after CMV antigen stimulation. These receptors all stem from a human donor in good health (CMV status not recorded). Some clones in this sample may be carry-over from other donors' samples. Each CDR3 is given with its conserved first and last residue. The D gene is left open where the match is weak. Size tells how often a clone was seen (once, few, many) or the class of an expanded clone, and some rows leave it out.

cdr3_aa	cdr3_nt	d_call	v_call	j_call	clone_size
CASSLNALNYGYTF	TGTGCCAGCAGCTTAAACGCCCTTAACTATGGCTACACCTTC	.	TRBV7-9	TRBJ1-2	.
CSANRGQIGNQPQHF	TGCAGTGCTAACAGGGGGCAGATAGGCAATCAGCCCCAGCATTTT	TRBD1	TRBV20-1	TRBJ1-5	.
CASSLPRAPWLAYEQYF	TGCGCCAGCAGTCTACCCCGGGCCCCCTGGTTAGCCTACGAGCAGTACTTC	.	TRBV23-1	TRBJ2-7	few
CSVRAGSWITEAFF	TGCAGCGTTAGGGCAGGATCCTGGATCACTGAAGCTTTCTTT	.	TRBV29-1	TRBJ1-1	.
CASSFWRSNTEAFF	TGTGCCAGCAGCTTTTGGCGGTCGAACACTGAAGCTTTCTTT	.	TRBV7-2	TRBJ1-1	many
CASSQPATSGGYTDTQYF	TGTGCCAGCAGCCAACCGGCCACTAGCGGGGGATACACAGATACGCAGTATTTT	TRBD2	TRBV7-8	TRBJ2-3	.
CASSLSGQPDGYTF	TGTGCCAGCAGCTTATCTGGACAGCCCGACGGCTACACCTTC	.	TRBV7-9	TRBJ1-2	.
CASSRTSGAFTDTQYF	TGTGCCAGCAGCAGGACTAGCGGGGCATTCACAGATACGCAGTATTTT	TRBD2	TRBV7-9	TRBJ2-3	few
CASSLFLGSSNQPQHF	TGTGCCAGCAGTTTATTCCTGGGGTCAAGCAATCAGCCCCAGCATTTT	.	TRBV28	TRBJ1-5	.
CASSIPGNEQYF	TGTGCCAGTAGTATCCCCGGGAACGAGCAGTACTTC	.	TRBV19	TRBJ2-7	.
CASSLATLRGGGYNEQFF	TGTGCCAGCAGCTTAGCAACCTTAAGGGGAGGGGGTTACAATGAGCAGTTCTTC	.	TRBV7-2	TRBJ2-1	many
CASSPQFLGPQETQYF	TGTGCCAGCAGCCCCCAGTTTTTGGGCCCTCAAGAGACCCAGTACTTC	.	TRBV7-8	TRBJ2-5	.
CASSPSGGFTDTQYF	TGTGCCAGCAGCCCTAGCGGGGGGTTCACAGATACGCAGTATTTT	TRBD2	TRBV7-6	TRBJ2-3	many
CASGKLYETGDNIQYF	TGTGCCAGCGGTAAGCTGTACGAGACAGGGGATAACATTCAGTACTTC	TRBD1	TRBV7-2	TRBJ2-4	.
CASKSPGQGYTEAFF	TGTGCCAGCAAATCCCCGGGACAGGGGTACACTGAAGCTTTCTTT	TRBD1	TRBV27	TRBJ1-1	few
CSVEEEQLAKNIQYF	TGCAGCGTTGAAGAAGAACAGCTAGCCAAAAACATTCAGTACTTC	.	TRBV29-1	TRBJ2-4	few
CASSGLAGMDTQYF	TGTGCCAGTAGTGGACTAGCCGGTATGGATACGCAGTATTTT	TRBD2	TRBV19	TRBJ2-3	.
CASNLGYTTAYNSPLHF	TGTGCCAGCAACTTAGGGTATACAACGGCATATAATTCACCCCTCCACTTT	.	TRBV6-5	TRBJ1-6	.
CSVSRRIQETQYF	TGCAGCGTTTCCCGGCGGATCCAAGAGACCCAGTACTTC	.	TRBV29-1	TRBJ2-5	.
CASSSPGQGASGYTF	TGTGCCAGCAGCTCTCCGGGACAGGGGGCCAGTGGCTACACCTTC	TRBD1	TRBV7-2	TRBJ1-2	many
CASSTAGAATAGELFF	TGTGCCAGCAGCACTGCCGGGGCGGCGACGGCCGGGGAGCTGTTTTTT	.	TRBV11-2	TRBJ2-2	.
CASSGARGTQYF	TGTGCCAGCAGTGGCGCTCGGGGGACCCAGTACTTC	.	TRBV6-1	TRBJ2-5	once
CASRQGGGINQPQHF	TGTGCCAGCAGGCAGGGGGGCGGCATCAATCAGCCCCAGCATTTT	TRBD1	TRBV27	TRBJ1-5	few
CASSVARAANEKLFF	TGTGCCAGCAGCGTAGCCAGGGCGGCTAATGAAAAACTGTTTTTT	.	TRBV9	TRBJ1-4	.
CASSHGGNTGELFF	TGCGCCAGCAGCCACGGGGGGAACACCGGGGAGCTGTTTTTT	.	TRBV4-3	TRBJ2-2	once
CASSYFTGGHSNQPQHF	TGTGCCAGCAGTTACTTTACAGGGGGCCACAGCAATCAGCCCCAGCATTTT	TRBD1	TRBV6-2/TRBV6-3	TRBJ1-5	once
CASSQDVRYEQYF	TGCGCCAGCAGCCAAGATGTGCGTTACGAGCAGTACTTC	.	TRBV4-1	TRBJ2-7	few
CASNHGGYNQPQHF	TGTGCCAGCAACCATGGGGGCTACAATCAGCCCCAGCATTTT	.	TRBV12-3/TRBV12-4	TRBJ1-5	few
CASSLAAGPTYNEQFF	TGTGCCAGCAGCTTAGCGGCAGGGCCTACCTACAATGAGCAGTTCTTC	.	TRBV7-4	TRBJ2-1	.
CSASSGTVLFF	TGCAGTGCTAGTTCCGGGACCGTTCTTTTCTTT	.	TRBV20-1	TRBJ1-1	once
CASKTGNEQFF	TGTGCCAGCAAAACAGGGAATGAGCAGTTCTTC	.	TRBV2	TRBJ2-1	.
CASSPQERGGGETQYF	TGTGCCAGCAGCCCCCAGGAGCGGGGGGGTGGGGAGACCCAGTACTTC	TRBD2	TRBV4-2	TRBJ2-5	.
CSVRSGRSYEQYF	TGCAGCGTGCGGTCCGGGAGGTCCTACGAGCAGTACTTC	TRBD2	TRBV29-1	TRBJ2-7	.
CASSRSRSSSGYGYTF	TGTGCCAGCAGCCGGTCTAGGTCCTCGAGCGGCTATGGCTACACCTTC	.	TRBV5-8	TRBJ1-2	.
CASSTIGGRGNTEAFF	TGTGCCAGTAGTACGATAGGCGGCAGGGGCAACACTGAAGCTTTCTTT	.	TRBV19	TRBJ1-1	.
CASRRDREISDEQYF	TGTGCCAGTAGGCGAGACAGGGAAATCTCCGACGAGCAGTACTTC	TRBD1	TRBV19	TRBJ2-7	many
CASSQLTSAESSYNEQFF	TGTGCCAGCAGCCAATTAACTTCCGCGGAGAGCTCCTACAATGAGCAGTTCTTC	.	TRBV4-2	TRBJ2-1	few
CASSEAWGREVGTEAFF	TGTGCCAGCAGTGAAGCGTGGGGCAGGGAGGTGGGCACTGAAGCTTTCTTT	.	TRBV6-1	TRBJ1-1	few
CASSFRTGQDYGYTF	TGCGCCAGCAGCTTCAGAACAGGGCAAGACTATGGCTACACCTTC	.	TRBV5-1	TRBJ1-2	.
CASSQSAGTVDGYTF	TGCGCCAGCAGCCAATCTGCCGGGACAGTTGATGGCTACACCTTC	TRBD1	TRBV4-1	TRBJ1-2	.
CASSPAAGSYGYTF	TGTGCCAGCAGCCCGGCGGCGGGTTCCTATGGCTACACCTTC	.	TRBV6-5	TRBJ1-2	many
CASSFWADRQMNTEAFF	TGTGCCAGCAGCTTTTGGGCCGACAGGCAGATGAACACTGAAGCTTTCTTT	.	TRBV7-8	TRBJ1-1	many
CASSGAGGRDNEQFF	TGTGCCAGCAGTGGAGCGGGGGGGCGTGACAATGAGCAGTTCTTC	TRBD2	TRBV6-1	TRBJ2-1	.
CASSQESPGGGNDGELFF	TGCGCCAGCAGCCAAGAATCGCCCGGCGGGGGGAATGACGGGGAGCTGTTTTTT	TRBD2	TRBV4-1	TRBJ2-2	few
CASSQGPSRGEKLFF	TGTGCCAGCAGCCAGGGACCTTCTCGGGGTGAAAAACTGTTTTTT	.	TRBV7-6	TRBJ1-4	.
CASSASTGSYEQFF	TGTGCCAGCAGTGCTTCGACAGGGAGCTATGAGCAGTTCTTC	TRBD1	TRBV6-1	TRBJ2-1	few
CASSLGVTKAFF	TGTGCCAGCAGCTTAGGGGTGACGAAGGCTTTCTTT	.	TRBV7-9	TRBJ1-1	.
CSAPRTEKNEKLFF	TGCAGTGCTCCTCGGACAGAGAAGAATGAAAAACTGTTTTTT	.	TRBV20-1	TRBJ1-4	.
CAVGSTDTQYF	TGTGCCGTAGGCAGCACAGATACGCAGTATTTT	.	TRBV25-1	TRBJ2-3	many
CASSLGGGQSGKPQHF	TGTGCCAGCAGCTTGGGGGGTGGACAGTCCGGGAAGCCCCAGCATTTT	.	TRBV5-8	TRBJ1-5	.
CASSEANYGYGYTF	TGTGCCAGCAGTGAGGCCAACTATGGCTATGGCTACACCTTC	.	TRBV2	TRBJ1-2	few
CASSLPDRISNYGYTF	TGTGCCAGCAGCTTACCGGACAGAATTTCTAACTATGGCTACACCTTC	.	TRBV7-6	TRBJ1-2	.
CSVDQGAYNEQFF	TGCAGCGTTGATCAGGGGGCCTACAATGAGCAGTTCTTC	TRBD1	TRBV29-1	TRBJ2-1	.
CASSYTASTGELFF	TGTGCCAGCAGCTATACAGCGAGCACCGGGGAGCTGTTTTTT	.	TRBV7-2	TRBJ2-2	many
CASSPLGLAGAYRETQYF	TGTGCCAGCAGCCCCCTGGGACTAGCGGGGGCCTATCGGGAGACCCAGTACTTC	TRBD2	TRBV7-2	TRBJ2-5	many
CASSPKGLSYEQYF	TGTGCCAGCAGCCCTAAAGGGCTTTCCTACGAGCAGTACTTC	.	TRBV7-9	TRBJ2-7	many